This T cell receptor beta chain was captured by sequencing in a study of blood T cell repertoires in COVID-19. Study background: The United States, Italy and Spain supplied acute and convalescent COVID-19 samples.

The CDR3 has 18 amino acids. The germline V gene encodes CDR1 SGHRS and CDR2 YFSETQ. V trimming: 3 bases; J trimming: 8 bases; junction bases outside the gene matches: 14. TCRdb keeps only in-frame clones here, not all; method: immunoSEQ multiplex PCR. In the table there are 30,000 to 40,000 clones, about 88% of which are singletons. The rearrangement links TRBV5-1 to TRBJ2-1, with TRBD2 matching 13 bases. This TCR came from a man between 65 and 80 years old with active COVID-19. The sequencing input was peripheral blood. CDR3 loop: CASSSNGRTSGGRDEQFF. The CDR3 DNA is TGCGCCAGCAGCTCGAATGGGAGGACTAGCGGGGGCCGCGATGAGCAGTTCTTC.